These 18 T cell receptor beta chains share one sample of origin, sequenced in a study of graft-versus-host responses after intestinal transplantation. The table came from immunoSEQ multiplex PCR; TCRdb's copy has only in-frame clones and leaves some out. The table lists 7,500 to 8,500 clones, approximately 79% of them singletons. Lymphocytes from graft epithelium and lamina propria were isolated. Sequences were derived from ileum tissue, sampled about 490 days after intestinal transplant. These receptors were collected from a human patient who received an intestinal transplant, so some T cells may come from the graft donor.

This chain uses TRBV7-9 with TRBJ1-3, with TRBD1 identical over 7 bases. CDR1 and CDR2 (germline): SEHNR, FQNEAQ (reference sequence). The CDR3 runs to 16 residues. V lost 4 bases and J lost 0; bases outside the gene matches: 6. The CDR3 loop is CASSSAQGPSGNTIYF. Written as DNA, the CDR3 is TGTGCCAGCAGCTCCGCACAGGGGCCCTCTGGAAACACCATATATTTT. The full variable domain, in which reference TRBV7-9 and TRBJ1-3 provide the parts outside the CDR3, is DTGVSQNPRHKITKRGQNVTFRCDPISEHNRLYWYRQTLGQGPEFLTYFQNEAQLEKSRLLSDRFSAERPKGSFSTLEIQRTEQGDSAMYLCASSSAQGPSGNTIYFGEGSWLTVV.

Only a few counts were recorded for this clone. The chain couples TRBV19 to TRBJ2-2; maybe TRBD2 (6 bases). The germline CDR1 and CDR2 sequences are LNHDA and SQIVND (reference sequence). The CDR3 has 15 residues. Trimming removed 4 bases at V and 4 bases at J, with 13 bases between. DNA of the CDR3: TGTGCCAGTAGTACCCCACAGCGGGCCACCGGGGAGCTGTTTTTT. Translating it yields CASSTPQRATGELFF. The whole variable domain, remainder taken from reference TRBV19 and TRBJ2-2, is DGGITQSPKYLFRKEGQNVTLSCEQNLNHDAMYWYRQDPGQGLRLIYYSQIVNDFQKGDIAEGYSVSREKKESFPLTVTSAQKNPTAFYLCASSTPQRATGELFFGEGSRLTVL.

The V and J genes are TRBV5-4 and TRBJ2-7, with 11 bases identical to TRBD1. CDR1 and CDR2 from the germline V gene are SGHNT and YYREEE (reference sequence). V was pared by 3 bases and J by 3 bases, with 5 bases of the junction left unmatched. This CDR3 region has 15 residues. The CDR3 bases are TGTGCCAGCAGCTCCGGGACAGGGGGGTACTACGAGCAGTACTTC. Translated: CASSSGTGGYYEQYF.

V and J are TRBV5-3 and TRBJ2-1; either TRBD1 or TRBD2 may supply D (6 bases each). TRBV5-3 is filed as an ORF, its function uncertain. Trimming took off 4 bases at V and 0 bases at J, with 17 bases between the two ends. This CDR3 contains 17 residues. The CDR3 loop is CARSRGVLASSYNEQFF. CDR3 sequence (DNA): TGTGCCAGAAGCAGGGGGGTTCTAGCGAGCTCCTACAATGAGCAGTTCTTC.

This clone was counted a single time. J is TRBJ2-3 and V is TRBV6-8; D unresolved. Trimming stripped 5 bases from V and 2 bases from J, with 17 bases between. CDR3 size: 16 residues. Germline values: CDR1 MNHGY, CDR2 SAAAGT. The CDR3 protein is CASSNPTHGPTDTQYF. The DNA of the CDR3 is TGTGCCAGCAGTAACCCGACCCACGGCCCCACAGATACGCAGTATTTT.

The chain carries TRBV7-9 and TRBJ2-2; D may correspond to TRBD1 or TRBD2 (6 bases each). Trimming cost V 5 bases and J 0 bases, with 19 bases left between them. The CDR3 is 18 residues long. Germline assignment: CDR1 SEHNR and CDR2 FQNEAQ (reference sequence). The CDR3 loop is CASSPRLVRGANTGELFF. DNA for the CDR3: TGTGCCAGCAGCCCCCGGCTAGTAAGGGGGGCGAACACCGGGGAGCTGTTTTTT.

This clone occurred a few times. V is TRBV5-1 and J is TRBJ2-3; 10 nucleotides match TRBD1. The CDR3 has 14 amino acids. Germline CDR1 is SGHRS and CDR2 is YFSETQ. With V trimmed by 4 bases and J by 3 bases, 2 bases remained unmatched. The CDR3 DNA is TGCGCCAGCAGCGAGGACAGGGGGACAGATACGCAGTATTTT. Protein sequence: CASSEDRGTDTQYF.

There are a few counts of this clone. This sequence joins TRBV5-1 and TRBJ2-3; perhaps TRBD2 as D (6 bases). With 3 bases removed from V and 1 base from J, the gap between germline ends came to 9 bases. This CDR3 comprises 14 residues. Germline lookup yields CDR1 SGHRS and CDR2 YFSETQ. Here the CDR3 reads CASSSAGRTDTQYF. CDR3 DNA: TGCGCCAGCAGCTCTGCGGGGCGCACAGATACGCAGTATTTT.

Worth noting for this clone: The same CDR3 also results from other DNA sequences found in this sample. This chain uses TRBV11-3 with TRBJ2-1, with D uncertain. CDR1 is SGHNT, CDR2 YENEEA, per germline. The CDR3 runs 12 residues. Trimming cost V 1 base and J 5 bases, with 3 bases left between them. CDR3 residues: CASSLVDNEQFF. The CDR3, as DNA: TGTGCCAGCAGCTTAGTAGACAATGAGCAGTTCTTC.

The chain is built from TRBV6-1 and TRBJ1-5; 8 bases map to TRBD1. Losses at the gene ends were 0 bases for V and 7 bases for J; bases not matched to a gene: 5. In germline, CDR1 is MNHNS, CDR2 SASEGT. The length of the CDR3 is 15 residues. The CDR3 bases are TGTGCCAGCAGTGAAGCGAACAGGGGGAAACAGCCCCAGCATTTT. Translation gives CASSEANRGKQPQHF.

This clone was seen a few times. The chain recombines TRBV27 with TRBJ2-7; D remains ambiguous. Germline V gene data show CDR1 as MNHEY and CDR2 as SMNVEV (reference sequence). Trimming pared 0 bases from V and 3 bases from J, leaving 15 bases between. There are 16 residues in the CDR3. The CDR3 sequence: CASSLSYWGIGYEQYF. In DNA form, the CDR3 reads TGTGCCAGCAGTTTATCGTATTGGGGAATTGGCTACGAGCAGTACTTC.

The chain employs TRBV6-5 and TRBJ2-2; 8 bases match TRBD1. V lost 5 bases and J lost 5; bases outside the gene matches: 7. The CDR3 loop spans 15 amino acids. Germline V CDR1 and CDR2: MNHEY, SVGAGI. DNA of the CDR3: TGTGCCAGCAGTCCCCGGGACAGGAGAACCGGGGAGCTGTTTTTT. Protein product: CASSPRDRRTGELFF.

This rearrangement joins TRBV7-6 to TRBJ2-2, with TRBD2 as a possible D gene (6 bases). In germline, CDR1 is SGHVS, CDR2 FNYEAQ. The CDR3 spans 14 residues. Between the trimmed V and J ends, which lost 3 bases and 6 bases, there was a span of 11 bases. The CDR3 region has the DNA TGTGCCAGCAGCTTTTCCGGGAGAGCCGGGGAGCTGTTTTTT. It specifies CASSFSGRAGELFF.

The chain uses TRBV30 and TRBJ2-3; D gene ambiguous. The CDR3 is 13 residues long. Germline V lookup: CDR1 GTSNPN, CDR2 SVGIG (reference sequence). V was cut by 5 bases and J by 4 bases, with 13 bases left in between. CDR3 coding DNA: TGTGCCTGGGCCGGCCTCGGCGCAGATACGCAGTATTTT. It specifies CAWAGLGADTQYF.

This chain's CDR3 is CASTTRGGRTDTQYF. Here the CDR3 DNA reads TGTGCCAGCACCACGAGGGGCGGGAGGACAGATACGCAGTATTTT. The J gene is TRBJ2-3, the V gene TRBV7-2; the match to TRBD2 covers 8 bases. The germline V gene encodes CDR1 SGHTA and CDR2 FQGNSA. The V segment lost 7 bases and the J segment 3 bases; nucleotides outside the gene matches: 9. The CDR3 has 15 amino acids.

This clone was seen a single time. The V gene is TRBV6-5, the J gene TRBJ1-5; D gene ambiguous. The CDR3 extends over 14 amino acids. CDR1 is MNHEY, CDR2 SVGAGI, per germline. V was shortened by 1 base and J by 3 bases, with 7 bases between the two germline ends. The CDR3 sequence is CASSYLHLNQPQHF. In DNA form, the CDR3 reads TGTGCCAGCAGTTACTTACACCTCAATCAGCCCCAGCATTTT.

This clone was detected a few times. This chain links TRBV19 with TRBJ1-2, with 8 bases matching TRBD1. Losses at the gene ends were 3 bases for V and 4 bases for J; bases not matched to a gene: 4. Germline assignment: CDR1 LNHDA and CDR2 SQIVND (reference sequence). The length of the CDR3 is 14 residues. This CDR3 reads CASSMDRASYGYTF. The CDR3 DNA is TGTGCCAGTAGTATGGACAGGGCGAGCTATGGCTACACCTTC.

Remarks on this clone: Other DNA variants within this sample encode the same CDR3. The chain's CDR3 is CASTAGTVSHEQYF. CDR3 in DNA: TGTGCCAGTACCGCCGGGACAGTCAGCCACGAGCAGTACTTC. The chain links TRBV19 to TRBJ2-7; 7 positions match TRBD1. Per germline, CDR1 LNHDA and CDR2 SQIVND (reference sequence). CDR3 length: 14 amino acids. J lost 5 bases, V lost 7 bases, and 11 bases had no gene match.